The 32 T cell receptor beta chains below all came from one sample that was sequenced in a study of cytomegalovirus exposure and HLA in healthy donors. The PCR made use of 60 Vbeta and 13 Jbeta primers. Using immunoSEQ multiplex PCR, the repertoire was profiled, and TCRdb retains in-frame clones only, with some absent. The profile shows 110,000 to 150,000 clones, roughly 70% of them singletons. The sample comprised PBMCs. The receptors shown here come from a man aged 25 to 40 in good health and CMV-seronegative.

The CDR3 sequence: CASSTTSGPSYNEQFF. The DNA for the CDR3 is TGTGCCAGCAGTACAACTAGCGGCCCTTCCTACAATGAGCAGTTCTTC. The rearrangement links TRBV28 to TRBJ2-1, with TRBD2 identical over 8 bases. CDR1 and CDR2 from the germline V gene are MDHEN and SYDVKM. This CDR3 is built from 16 residues. Losses at the gene ends were 5 bases for V and 1 base for J; bases not matched to a gene: 7.

This chain uses TRBV16 with TRBJ2-7; D gene unclear. Deletions cut 0 bases from V and 6 bases from J, with 9 bases between. The CDR3 sequence is 13 residues long. Germline CDR1 KGHSY, CDR2 FQNENV. The CDR3 region has the DNA TGTGCCAGCAGCCAATCGATGGCACGCGAGCAGTACTTC. Its protein product is CASSQSMAREQYF. The whole variable domain, filled in from reference TRBV16 and TRBJ2-7, reads GEEVAQTPKHLVRGEGQKAKLYCAPIKGHSYVFWYQQVLKNEFKFLISFQNENVFDETGMPKERFSAKCLPNSPCSLEIQATKLEDSAVYFCASSQSMAREQYFGPGTRLTVT.

The J gene is TRBJ2-3, the V gene TRBV9, with TRBD2 matching 10 bases. This CDR3 spans 16 amino acids. J was trimmed by 2 bases and V by 0 bases; bases with no gene match: 3. Germline CDR1 reads SGDLS; CDR2 reads YYNGEE. In nucleotides, the CDR3 is TGTGCCAGCAGCGTAGAAGCGGGGGGGCCCACAGATACGCAGTATTTT. Translating gives CASSVEAGGPTDTQYF. Using reference TRBV9 and TRBJ2-3 for the parts outside the CDR3, the full variable domain is DSGVTQTPKHLITATGQRVTLRCSPRSGDLSVYWYQQSLDQGLQFLIQYYNGEERAKGNILERFSAQQFPDLHSELNLSSLELGDSALYFCASSVEAGGPTDTQYFGPGTRLTVL.

This sequence joins TRBV7-8 and TRBJ1-2; D may be TRBD1 (5 bases). The V end was cut by 5 bases, the J end by 2 bases, with 12 bases between. The CDR3 has 14 residues. From germline, CDR1 is SGHVS and CDR2 FQNEAQ. The CDR3 protein is CASSLATVNYGYTF. The CDR3 DNA sequence: TGTGCCAGCAGCCTCGCGACAGTCAACTATGGCTACACCTTC.

The V call is TRBV18, the J call TRBJ2-3, with 8 nucleotides matching TRBD2. J gave up 3 bases and V 3 bases, and 5 bases lay outside the gene matches. The V gene's germline CDR1 is KGHSH and CDR2 LQKENI. The CDR3 is 15 amino acids. CDR3 region: CASSPREGWTDTQYF. CDR3 nucleotides: TGTGCCAGCTCACCTCGGGAGGGCTGGACAGATACGCAGTATTTT.

This chain joins TRBV18 and TRBJ1-2; maybe TRBD1 (5 bases). The CDR3 is made up of 13 amino acids. The germline gives CDR1 KGHSH, CDR2 LQKENI. Trimming took 4 bases from V and 1 from J, leaving 7 bases between them. CDR3 residues: CASSLDSNYGYTF. For the CDR3, the DNA is TGTGCCAGCTCACTTGACAGTAACTATGGCTACACCTTC.

J is TRBJ2-3 and V is TRBV27, with TRBD2 matching over 12 bases. J lost 0 bases, V lost 3 bases, and 4 bases had no gene match. The V gene's germline CDR1 is MNHEY and CDR2 SMNVEV (reference sequence). The CDR3 is made up of 17 amino acids. CDR3: CASSLASGRDSTDTQYF. The CDR3 bases are TGTGCCAGCAGTTTGGCTAGCGGGAGGGATAGCACAGATACGCAGTATTTT.

The V call is TRBV10-3, the J call TRBJ2-1; possibly TRBD2 for D (7 bases). The V gene's germline CDR1 is ENHRY and CDR2 SYGVKD. The CDR3 length is 16 residues. V dropped 4 bases and J dropped 3 bases, with 16 bases sitting between them. CDR3 sequence: CAISGLGGGHYNEQFF. The CDR3, as DNA: TGTGCCATCAGTGGCTTAGGGGGAGGGCACTACAATGAGCAGTTCTTC.

The chain has TRBV5-1 and TRBJ2-7; 8 bases map to TRBD2. J gave up 6 bases and V 0 bases, and 8 bases lay outside the gene matches. This CDR3 is 15 amino acids long. Germline V gene sequence: CDR1 SGHRS, CDR2 YFSETQ. CDR3 region: CASSLDWREVSEQYF. For the CDR3, the DNA is TGCGCCAGCAGCTTGGATTGGCGGGAGGTGTCCGAGCAGTACTTC.

V usage is TRBV5-1 and J usage is TRBJ2-7, with 9 bases matching TRBD1. Germline V gives CDR1 SGHRS, CDR2 YFSETQ. Trimming removed 0 bases from V and 2 bases from J; junction bases left unmatched: 3. The CDR3 loop spans 15 amino acids. CDR3 residues: CASSLGTGVTYEQYF. The DNA for the CDR3 is TGCGCCAGCAGCTTGGGGACAGGGGTCACCTACGAGCAGTACTTC.

V usage is TRBV5-1 and J usage is TRBJ2-5, with 7 nucleotides matching TRBD2. The ends lost 2 bases at V and 2 bases at J; junction bases unmatched: 12. The CDR3 extends over 17 amino acids. Germline CDR1 and CDR2: SGHRS and YFSETQ. The CDR3, as DNA: TGCGCCAGCAGCTTCGCACAGGCGGGACTATCGCAAGAGACCCAGTACTTC. Protein sequence: CASSFAQAGLSQETQYF.

The rearrangement links TRBV27 to TRBJ1-4; possible D gene TRBD1, 5 bases. The V end lost 6 bases, the J end lost 7 bases, and 15 bases lay between the germline ends. Per germline, CDR1 MNHEY and CDR2 SMNVEV (reference sequence). The CDR3 contains 14 residues. In DNA, the CDR3 is TGTGCCAGCAGCGCGGGGCGTCGGCCTGAAAAACTGTTTTTT. The encoded protein is CASSAGRRPEKLFF.

This chain connects TRBV7-9 to TRBJ2-6, with 11 bases fitting TRBD2. The length of the CDR3 is 19 residues. Germline loops: CDR1 SEHNR, CDR2 FQNEAQ (reference sequence). J was trimmed by 3 bases and V by 3 bases; bases with no gene match: 10. CDR3 bases: TGTGCCAGCAGCTTTCCCCTAGCGGGGGGCCCTGGTGGGGCCAACGTCCTGACTTTC. Translation: CASSFPLAGGPGGANVLTF.

V usage is TRBV10-2 and J usage is TRBJ2-1; 10 bases line up with TRBD2. Germline CDR1 is WSHSY and CDR2 is SAAADI. Trimming removed 3 bases from V and 8 bases from J; junction bases left unmatched: 7. CDR3 length equals 15 residues. For the CDR3, the DNA is TGCGCCAGCAGTGACCTCAGCGGGAGGGGGCATGAGCAGTTCTTC. Residues: CASSDLSGRGHEQFF.

V and J are TRBV6-5 and TRBJ1-3; D is uncertain. This CDR3 spans 13 amino acids. V was trimmed by 6 bases and J by 0 bases, leaving 6 bases between them. Germline lookup yields CDR1 MNHEY and CDR2 SVGAGI. The CDR3 DNA follows: TGTGCCAGCAGGCAGTACTCTGGAAACACCATATATTTT. Translated: CASRQYSGNTIYF.

This clone was detected only a few times. The chain recombines TRBV5-1 with TRBJ2-1; D is perhaps TRBD1 (5 bases). V dropped 7 bases and J dropped 3 bases, with 20 bases sitting between them. This CDR3 comprises 16 residues. Germline CDR1 and CDR2: SGHRS and YFSETQ. The CDR3 nucleotides are TGCGCCAGCCTGCCTTCAGGGTCTAAAGGCTACAATGAGCAGTTCTTC. Its protein product is CASLPSGSKGYNEQFF.

This clone was seen only a few times. The chain links TRBV5-1 to TRBJ1-1; D unresolved. Trimming pared 3 bases from V and 0 bases from J, leaving 12 bases between. This CDR3 has 15 amino acids. Germline CDR1 SGHRS, CDR2 YFSETQ. The CDR3 is CASSSTGHLNTEAFF. CDR3 bases: TGCGCCAGCAGCTCGACGGGTCATCTGAACACTGAAGCTTTCTTT.

The chain links TRBV6-6 to TRBJ1-5, with D possibly TRBD1 on 6 matching bases. Trimming left V 2 bases short and J 3 bases short, with 14 bases between. The germline gives CDR1 MNHNY, CDR2 SVGAGI (reference sequence). CDR3 size: 16 residues. DNA for the CDR3: TGTGCCAGCAGTTACCCCCGGGGACAAGACAATCAGCCCCAGCATTTT. Its protein is CASSYPRGQDNQPQHF.

V usage is TRBV7-2 and J usage is TRBJ1-1; no definite D call. This CDR3 has 13 residues. Germline V gene data show CDR1 as SGHTA and CDR2 as FQGNSA. V was cut by 3 bases and J by 5 bases, with 10 bases left in between. The CDR3 DNA sequence: TGTGCCAGCAGCTTCCCCTCCCCGACTGAAGCTTTCTTT. Its translation is CASSFPSPTEAFF.

The genes are TRBV19 and TRBJ2-1; 8 bases are shared with TRBD2. V lost 6 bases, J lost 9 bases, and 4 bases stayed unmatched. Germline V gene data show CDR1 as LNHDA and CDR2 as SQIVND (reference sequence). The CDR3 consists of 12 residues. The CDR3 region is CASRSGGVEQFF. The DNA of the CDR3 is TGTGCCAGTAGATCCGGGGGGGTTGAGCAGTTCTTC.

V is TRBV23-1 and J is TRBJ1-1; 9 nucleotides match TRBD1. TRBV23-1 is identified as an open reading frame with a role that is uncertain. The trim removed 3 bases at V and 6 bases at J, leaving 11 bases unmatched. CDR3 length equals 16 residues. In DNA form, the CDR3 reads TGCGCCAGCAGTCACGTTGTCCGGGACAGGGAGGCTGAAGCTTTCTTT. Amino acids: CASSHVVRDREAEAFF.

The chain links TRBV7-8 to TRBJ1-1; 9 nucleotides line up with TRBD1. Germline lookup yields CDR1 SGHVS and CDR2 FQNEAQ. J lost 0 bases, V lost 3 bases, and 2 bases had no gene match. The CDR3 sequence is 15 residues long. This CDR3 reads CASSFGQGLNTEAFF. In DNA, the CDR3 is TGTGCCAGCAGCTTCGGACAGGGGCTGAACACTGAAGCTTTCTTT.

This clone was seen more than once but under ten times. The chain employs TRBV27 and TRBJ1-2; TRBD1 agrees at 7 bases. The germline V gene has CDR1 MNHEY and CDR2 SMNVEV (reference sequence). This CDR3 comprises 11 residues. V shed 6 bases, J shed 8 bases, and the junction held 3 bases outside the gene matches. The CDR3 DNA is TGTGCCAGCAGAACAGGGGAGGGCTACACCTTC. Translation gives CASRTGEGYTF.

This chain links TRBV7-8 with TRBJ1-2; 9 nucleotides agree with TRBD1. Trimming cost V 4 bases and J 4 bases; bases outside gene matches: 7. Germline lookup yields CDR1 SGHVS and CDR2 FQNEAQ. This CDR3 contains 15 residues. For the CDR3, the DNA is TGTGCCAGCAGCTCATGGACAGGGGAGGTCTATGGCTACACCTTC. Amino acid sequence: CASSSWTGEVYGYTF.

This clone has a handful of counts. This chain joins TRBV25-1 and TRBJ1-3; no firm D call. This CDR3 spans 15 amino acids. Germline V CDR1 and CDR2: MGHDK, SYGVNS. Trimming removed 3 bases at V and 0 bases at J, with 9 bases between. The chain's CDR3 is CASSDPMSSGNTIYF. The DNA of the CDR3 is TGTGCCAGCAGTGACCCCATGAGCTCTGGAAACACCATATATTTT.

The chain recombines TRBV27 with TRBJ2-2, with TRBD2 matching 8 bases. Germline-derived CDR1 and CDR2 are MNHEY and SMNVEV (reference sequence). The V gene end was trimmed by 2 bases and the J gene end by 2 bases; junction bases not matched to a gene: 1. The length of the CDR3 is 15 residues. The CDR3 DNA reads TGTGCCAGCAGTTTAGTAGCGGGAAACACCGGGGAGCTGTTTTTT. Residues: CASSLVAGNTGELFF.

The sample holds one count of this clone. V usage is TRBV27 and J usage is TRBJ2-7; D perhaps matches TRBD2 (5 bases). The CDR3 is made up of 13 amino acids. The germline V gene encodes CDR1 MNHEY and CDR2 SMNVEV (reference sequence). The V and J ends lost 6 bases and 6 bases respectively, with 15 bases between them. CDR3 amino acids: CASSLMSGSEQYF. CDR3 coding DNA: TGTGCCAGCAGCCTAATGTCGGGGAGCGAGCAGTACTTC.

This chain joins TRBV4-2 and TRBJ1-4, with 9 bases matching TRBD1. J was trimmed by 6 bases and V by 2 bases; bases with no gene match: 1. Germline V gives CDR1 LGHNA, CDR2 YNFKEQ. CDR3 length equals 14 residues. This CDR3 is CASSQRDRDEKLFF. The CDR3 DNA follows: TGTGCCAGCAGCCAAAGGGACAGGGATGAAAAACTGTTTTTT.

This clone was found a few times. The V call is TRBV5-1, the J call TRBJ2-5; 8 bases are a match to TRBD2. V lost 4 bases, J lost 5 bases, and 13 bases stayed unmatched. Germline V gene data show CDR1 as SGHRS and CDR2 as YFSETQ. CDR3 length equals 16 residues. The CDR3 DNA reads TGCGCCAGCAGCCTGGACGCGGGAGGCCGGGGGGAGACCCAGTACTTC. It yields the protein CASSLDAGGRGETQYF.

The V and J genes are TRBV9 and TRBJ2-1; D is perhaps TRBD1 (5 bases). V was clipped by 2 bases and J by 4 bases, with 13 bases between them. The germline CDR1 and CDR2 sequences are SGDLS and YYNGEE. This CDR3 has 15 residues. CDR3 region: CASSVGHSLYNEQFF. Here the CDR3 DNA reads TGTGCCAGCAGCGTTGGACACTCTCTTTACAATGAGCAGTTCTTC.

The chain uses TRBV5-1 and TRBJ2-1; TRBD1 aligns across 11 bases. Germline V gene sequence: CDR1 SGHRS, CDR2 YFSETQ. The CDR3 is made up of 15 amino acids. V lost 5 bases and J lost 9; bases outside the gene matches: 10. Here the CDR3 DNA reads TGCGCCAGCAGGAGGGACAGGGGGTCGAGAGTTGAGCAGTTCTTC. It specifies CASRRDRGSRVEQFF. Variable domain in full (rest from reference TRBV5-1 and TRBJ2-1): KAGVTQTPRYLIKTRGQQVTLSCSPISGHRSVSWYQQTPGQGLQFLFEYFSETQRNKGNFPGRFSGRQFSNSRSEMNVSTLELGDSALYLCASRRDRGSRVEQFFGPGTRLTVL.

This chain joins TRBV18 and TRBJ2-3; possible D gene TRBD2, 6 bases. This CDR3 is 15 amino acids long. Germline V gene lookup returns CDR1 KGHSH and CDR2 LQKENI. Trimming left V 4 bases short and J 1 base short, with 12 bases between. In DNA form, the CDR3 reads TGTGCCAGCTCACTCGGGACTCCCGGCACAGATACGCAGTATTTT. It encodes CASSLGTPGTDTQYF.